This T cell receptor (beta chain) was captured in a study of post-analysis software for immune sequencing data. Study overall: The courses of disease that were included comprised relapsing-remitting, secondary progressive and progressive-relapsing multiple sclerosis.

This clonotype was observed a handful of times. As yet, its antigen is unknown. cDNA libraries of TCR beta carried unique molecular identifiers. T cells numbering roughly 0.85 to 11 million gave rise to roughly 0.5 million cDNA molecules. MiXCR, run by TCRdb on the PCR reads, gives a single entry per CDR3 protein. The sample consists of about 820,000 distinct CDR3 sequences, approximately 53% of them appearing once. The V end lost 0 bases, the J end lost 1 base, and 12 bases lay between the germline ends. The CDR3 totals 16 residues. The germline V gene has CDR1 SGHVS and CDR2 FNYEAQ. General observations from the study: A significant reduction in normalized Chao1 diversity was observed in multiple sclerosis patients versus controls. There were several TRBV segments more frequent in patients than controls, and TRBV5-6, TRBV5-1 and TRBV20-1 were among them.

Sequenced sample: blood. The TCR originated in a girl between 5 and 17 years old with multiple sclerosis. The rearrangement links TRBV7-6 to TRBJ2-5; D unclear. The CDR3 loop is CASSLAVADPQETQYF. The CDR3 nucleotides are TGTGCCAGCAGCTTAGCGGTAGCAGATCCCCAAGAGACCCAGTACTTC. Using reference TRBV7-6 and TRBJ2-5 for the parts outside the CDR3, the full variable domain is GAGVSQSPRYKVTKRGQDVALRCDPISGHVSLYWYRQALGQGPEFLTYFNYEAQQDKSGLPNDRFSAERPEGSISTLTIQRTEQRDSAMYRCASSLAVADPQETQYFGPGTRLLVL.